This T cell receptor (beta chain) emerged from a study of blood T cell repertoires in COVID-19. Germline CDR1 SGHRS, CDR2 YFSETQ. The CDR3 runs to 13 residues. Trimming cost V 0 bases and J 8 bases, with 9 bases left between them. The method was immunoSEQ multiplex PCR; TCRdb's version includes in-frame clones alone and lacks a portion of them. The sample lists roughly 200,000 clones; around 88% were seen once. This clonotype was sampled from a man aged 18 to 29 with active or convalescent COVID-19. The chain has TRBV5-1 and TRBJ2-1; TRBD2 is a possible D gene (5 bases). The source material was peripheral blood. The CDR3 loop is CASSLGSVDEQFF. Written as DNA, the CDR3 is TGCGCCAGCAGCTTGGGTAGCGTGGATGAGCAGTTCTTC.